This T cell receptor beta chain was captured by sequencing in a study of identical twins. One entry per CDR3 protein results from TCRdb running MiXCR on the 5' RACE reads. There are around 200,000 distinct CDR3 sequences in the sample; roughly a tenth occur only once, and about 5.5% lies in the top ten. Remarks on this clonotype: Its antigen is not known.

Whole-study results and caveats: Possibly, invariant MAIT and iNKT cells partly confounded zero-insertion analyses.

The CDR3 is 15 amino acids. Germline loops: CDR1 KGHSH, CDR2 LQKENI. The V and J ends lost 3 bases and 8 bases respectively, with 19 bases between them. J is TRBJ1-2 and V is TRBV18; no clear D gene. This receptor was obtained from a woman aged 18-29 years in good health. Sequenced: memory (CD45RO+) T cells sorted from blood. CDR3 DNA sequence: TGTGCCAGCTCACCGGGGTCAAACGTTCGGTTCGGCTACACCTTC. This translates into CASSPGSNVRFGYTF.